The 5 T cell receptor beta chains listed next were all sequenced from one sample in a study of T-cell memory formation after mild COVID-19. TCRdb analysed the 5' RACE reads with MiXCR anew, one entry per CDR3 protein. The sample carries roughly 110,000 distinct CDR3 sequences, about 15% recorded once. The sequenced sample consisted of PBMCs or a T cell subset sorted from them (not recorded which). The receptors were sampled from an adult woman who had mild COVID-19 (a few samples of this study predate the infection). Cell type and time point are not known.

The chain is built from TRBV4-2 and TRBJ2-5; D may be TRBD2 (6 bases). V lost 2 bases and J lost 2, with 15 bases in between. The CDR3 is 16 amino acids. CDR1 and CDR2 from the germline V gene are LGHNA and YNFKEQ. CDR3 residues: CASSQPEAGLQETQYF. Here the CDR3 DNA reads TGTGCCAGCAGCCAACCGGAGGCGGGACTTCAAGAGACCCAGTACTTC.

The chain couples TRBV20-1 to TRBJ2-7; either TRBD1 or TRBD2 may supply D (5 bases each). The V gene lost 0 bases and the J gene lost 1 base, with 13 bases spanning the gap. Germline lookup yields CDR1 DFQATT and CDR2 SNEGSKA (reference sequence). The CDR3 consists of 15 residues. The CDR3 here is CSARDLSGQSYEQYF. In DNA, the CDR3 is TGCAGTGCTAGAGATCTCTCGGGGCAGTCCTACGAGCAGTACTTC.

The J gene is TRBJ2-7, the V gene TRBV4-1; TRBD1 matches at 10 bases. The J segment lost 7 bases and the V segment lost 0 bases, leaving 6 bases of the junction unmatched. The germline V gene has CDR1 MGHRA and CDR2 YSYEKL. The CDR3 extends over 15 amino acids. The CDR3 is CASSQDQDRGREQYF. The CDR3, as DNA: TGCGCCAGCAGCCAAGACCAAGACAGGGGGCGGGAGCAGTACTTC.

This clonotype is termed medium-sized. The chain uses TRBV7-9 and TRBJ2-3, with unresolved D. V was trimmed by 1 base and J by 3 bases, leaving 8 bases between them. Looked up from germline, CDR1 is SEHNR and CDR2 is FQNEAQ (reference sequence). CDR3 size: 14 residues. CDR3 in DNA: TGTGCCAGCAGCTTAGTCACCGGGACAGATACGCAGTATTTT. Its protein is CASSLVTGTDTQYF. Complete variable domain (other parts from reference TRBV7-9 and TRBJ2-3): DTGVSQNPRHKITKRGQNVTFRCDPISEHNRLYWYRQTLGQGPEFLTYFQNEAQLEKSRLLSDRFSAERPKGSFSTLEIQRTEQGDSAMYLCASSLVTGTDTQYFGPGTRLTVL.

This clonotype has only a few counts. This chain connects TRBV12-3 or TRBV12-4 to TRBJ2-1, with 10 bases aligning to TRBD2. This CDR3 has 15 residues. The V gene end was trimmed by 6 bases and the J gene end by 6 bases; junction bases not matched to a gene: 8. CDR3 in DNA: TGTGCCAGCAGACCGCTAGCGGGAGTGTTCAATGAGCAGTTCTTC. It encodes CASRPLAGVFNEQFF.